The next 21 T cell receptor beta chains were all read from a single sample in a study of T cell repertoires in cytomegalovirus infection (dated by TCRdb to between 2018 and 2020). These reads were obtained on an Illumina HiSeq 1500. TCRdb redid the processing of the public reads, applying fastp at Q25 and MiXCR, and retained in-frame beta chains. Every distinct CDR3 protein forms one entry, paired with its most common genes and DNA. The sample has hundreds of thousands of distinct CDR3 sequences on record, 20% to 30% of them singletons. The ten largest clones take up 6.5% to 10% of the sample. Material: CD8+ T cells from PBMCs. These receptor sequences come from a human donor in good health (CMV status not recorded). Some clones in this sample may be carry-over from other donors' samples.

With respect to this clonotype: At one end, the junction sequence differs from germline, possibly due to a read error. This sequence joins TRBV19 and TRBJ1-5; D remains unclear. The V gene's germline CDR1 is LNHDA and CDR2 SQIVND (reference sequence). The CDR3 covers 14 residues. The CDR3 here is CTSSLGGSRGPQHF. For the CDR3, the DNA is TGTACCAGTAGTTTAGGAGGGTCCCGAGGGCCCCAGCATTTT. Drawing the rest from reference TRBV19 and TRBJ1-5, the complete variable domain is DGGITQSPKYLFRKEGQNVTLSCEQNLNHDAMYWYRQDPGQGLRLIYYSQIVNDFQKGDIAEGYSVSREKKESFPLTVTSAQKNPTAFYLCTSSLGGSRGPQHFGDGTRLSIL.

This clonotype was seen only a few times. This chain uses TRBV7-4 with TRBJ2-1, with 7 bases fitting TRBD1. The CDR3 length is 13 residues. Trimming cost V 6 bases and J 10 bases; bases outside gene matches: 9. CDR1 SGHVT and CDR2 SQSDAQ come from the germline V gene. The CDR3 loop reads CASRIGGQREQFF. The DNA for the CDR3 is TGTGCCAGCAGAATAGGGGGCCAGCGGGAGCAGTTCTTC.

This clonotype was recorded at least ten times. CDR3: CASSLDKKTNTEAFF. The CDR3 DNA is TGTGCCAGCAGCTTAGATAAGAAAACGAACACTGAAGCTTTCTTT. The rearrangement links TRBV11-2 to TRBJ1-1; D remains ambiguous. Germline V gene sequence: CDR1 SGHAT, CDR2 FQNNGV. This CDR3 is 15 amino acids long. The ends were cut back, 0 bases at V and 1 base at J, with 9 bases in the middle.

This clonotype was recorded many times. The V and J genes are TRBV6-6 and TRBJ2-1; TRBD2 matches 8 bases. V lost 0 bases and J lost 4; bases outside the gene matches: 2. The CDR3 loop spans 15 amino acids. Germline V gene lookup returns CDR1 MNHNY and CDR2 SVGAGI (reference sequence). The CDR3 DNA reads TGTGCCAGCAGTTACTCGCGCGGGGGGTACAATGAGCAGTTCTTC. It codes for CASSYSRGGYNEQFF.

This clonotype was detected a few times. The chain employs TRBV4-3 and TRBJ1-2, with 8 bases that match TRBD1. The CDR3 sequence is 15 residues long. The trim removed 7 bases at V and 6 bases at J, leaving 13 bases unmatched. The germline V gene has CDR1 LGHNA and CDR2 YSLEER. CDR3 amino acids: CASTHSRGRGDGYTF. CDR3 bases: TGCGCCAGCACCCACTCCAGGGGGCGAGGGGATGGCTACACCTTC.

This clonotype was detected a few times. The junction shows a germline mismatch at one end, possibly a read error. The V call is TRBV4-1, the J call TRBJ2-2, with D possibly TRBD2 on 5 matching bases. The CDR3 extends over 15 amino acids. Germline lookup yields CDR1 MGHRA and CDR2 YSYEKL. Here the CDR3 DNA reads TGCGCCAGCAGCCAAGGCCAGCACCTCACCGGGGAGCGGTTTTTT. Its protein product is CASSQGQHLTGERFF.

This clonotype was observed many times. The rearrangement uses TRBV12-3 or TRBV12-4 and TRBJ2-5, with a possible D match to TRBD2 (5 bases). Trimming left V 2 bases short and J 4 bases short, with 11 bases between. This CDR3 region has 14 residues. The CDR3 loop is CASSLKASRETQYF. CDR3 nucleotides: TGTGCCAGCAGTTTAAAGGCTAGCCGAGAGACCCAGTACTTC.

This clonotype appeared a few times. J is TRBJ1-2 and V is TRBV5-1, with D unclear. Looked up from germline, CDR1 is SGHRS and CDR2 is YFSETQ. The CDR3 totals 13 residues. V was cut by 0 bases and J by 5 bases, with 8 bases left in between. The CDR3 region has the DNA TGCGCCAGCAGCTTGGCGGCAGTTTATGGCTACACCTTC. Its protein is CASSLAAVYGYTF. The whole variable domain, filled in from reference TRBV5-1 and TRBJ1-2, reads KAGVTQTPRYLIKTRGQQVTLSCSPISGHRSVSWYQQTPGQGLQFLFEYFSETQRNKGNFPGRFSGRQFSNSRSEMNVSTLELGDSALYLCASSLAAVYGYTFGSGTRLTVV.

The chain has TRBV20-1 and TRBJ2-1; 11 bases are a match to TRBD2. The CDR3 is 16 residues long. Germline CDR1 DFQATT, CDR2 SNEGSKA (reference sequence). V trimming: 6 bases; J trimming: 5 bases; junction bases outside the gene matches: 12. In DNA form, the CDR3 reads TGCAGTGCCGACCACCTAGCGGGGGGAATCCACAATGAGCAGTTCTTC. Translation gives CSADHLAGGIHNEQFF.

This clonotype was counted only a few times. The V gene is TRBV27, the J gene TRBJ2-3; TRBD2 matches 7 bases. The CDR3 contains 15 residues. With V trimmed by 0 bases and J by 5 bases, 5 bases remained unmatched. Per germline, CDR1 MNHEY and CDR2 SMNVEV (reference sequence). In DNA, the CDR3 is TGTGCCAGCAGTTTATCGTTGGGGAGGGAAGATACGCAGTATTTT. This sequence encodes CASSLSLGREDTQYF.

The rearrangement links TRBV28 to TRBJ2-1; D might be TRBD1 (6 bases). There are 16 residues in the CDR3. V lost 5 bases and J 2 bases, leaving 16 bases between the germline ends. Per the germline V gene, CDR1 is MDHEN and CDR2 is SYDVKM. CDR3 nucleotide sequence: TGTGCCAGCAGTCACACAGGGCCGGACCCCTACAATGAGCAGTTCTTC. This gives the protein CASSHTGPDPYNEQFF.

In this sample, this clonotype turned up a few times. This chain joins TRBV19 and TRBJ2-1, with D possibly being TRBD2 (6 bases). There are 13 residues in the CDR3. Trimming cost V 11 bases and J 0 bases, with 11 bases left between them. Germline V gene sequence: CDR1 LNHDA, CDR2 SQIVND (reference sequence). CDR3 amino acids: CAVSRDSYNEQFF. The CDR3 nucleotides read TGTGCCGTATCGCGGGACTCCTACAATGAGCAGTTCTTC.

In regard to this clonotype: Since the CDR3 does not end with the conserved phenylalanine or tryptophan, this likely comes from a read error. The chain couples TRBV29-1 to TRBJ2-3; TRBD1 matches 7 bases. Germline V CDR1 and CDR2: SQVTM, ANQGSEA. The CDR3 runs 17 residues. The V gene end was trimmed by 0 bases and the J gene end by 3 bases; junction bases not matched to a gene: 12. In DNA, the CDR3 is TGCAGCGTTGAAGATCGCCAGGGGGAGCCCTCTACAGATACGCAGTATTTA. Translating gives CSVEDRQGEPSTDTQYL.

The V call is TRBV11-3, the J call TRBJ1-2; no definite D call. Germline CDR1 is SGHNT and CDR2 is YENEEA. This CDR3 region has 14 residues. The ends were cut back, 6 bases at V and 4 bases at J, with 15 bases in the middle. The CDR3 here is CASSSMRGGYGYTF. The CDR3 DNA reads TGTGCCAGCAGTTCGATGCGGGGTGGCTATGGCTACACCTTC.

Ten or more counts support this clonotype. The V call is TRBV10-3, the J call TRBJ2-1; D is unresolved. This CDR3 has 13 amino acids. Germline CDR1 reads ENHRY; CDR2 reads SYGVKD. Trimming removed 2 bases from V and 6 bases from J, with 8 bases in between. The CDR3 sequence is CAISEADFNEQFF. The DNA for the CDR3 is TGTGCCATCAGTGAGGCAGACTTCAATGAGCAGTTCTTC.

This clonotype appeared once. V and J are TRBV5-5 and TRBJ1-1, with TRBD1 as a possible D gene (6 bases). Germline CDR1 is SGHKS and CDR2 is YYEKEE (reference sequence). V was cut by 0 bases and J by 4 bases, with 13 bases left in between. This CDR3 contains 15 residues. DNA for the CDR3: TGTGCCAGCAGCTTGGATGGGGGCTCGAGCACTGAAGCTTTCTTT. Amino acid sequence: CASSLDGGSSTEAFF.

The chain uses TRBV14 and TRBJ1-6; no clear D gene. This CDR3 comprises 14 residues. CDR1 is SGHDN, CDR2 FVKESK, per germline. V was trimmed by 4 bases and J by 6 bases, leaving 10 bases between them. CDR3 loop: CASSLRQSNSPLHF. The DNA of the CDR3 is TGTGCCAGCAGCCTGAGACAAAGTAATTCACCCCTCCACTTT. The entire variable domain, with the rest obtained from reference TRBV14 and TRBJ1-6, is as follows: EAGVTQFPSHSVIEKGQTVTLRCDPISGHDNLYWYRRVMGKEIKFLLHFVKESKQDESGMPNNRFLAERTGGTYSTLKVQPAELEDSGVYFCASSLRQSNSPLHFGNGTRLTVT.

V usage is TRBV5-5 and J usage is TRBJ1-5; D gene unclear. CDR3 length: 16 amino acids. Germline values: CDR1 SGHKS, CDR2 YYEKEE (reference sequence). V was clipped by 4 bases and J by 0 bases, with 14 bases between them. The CDR3, as DNA: TGTGCCAGCAGCGTTACGGGAGGGAATAGCAATCAGCCCCAGCATTTT. Translation: CASSVTGGNSNQPQHF.

This clonotype was recorded many times. This chain links TRBV28 with TRBJ1-1; 7 positions match TRBD1. V dropped 9 bases and J dropped 3; count of bases not matched to a gene: 13. CDR1 and CDR2 from the germline V gene are MDHEN and SYDVKM. The CDR3 totals 15 residues. The DNA of the CDR3 is TGTGCCAGTAAAACAGGGGAATTTCGGTACACTGAAGCTTTCTTT. It encodes CASKTGEFRYTEAFF.

This chain uses TRBV6-5 with TRBJ1-2, with 7 bases that match TRBD1. The germline V gene encodes CDR1 MNHEY and CDR2 SVGAGI. J gave up 8 bases and V 2 bases, and 17 bases lay outside the gene matches. This CDR3 is built from 17 residues. In DNA form, the CDR3 reads TGTGCCAGCAGTTACGGTTTACCATCGCAGGGGGTTTGGGGCTACACCTTC. This encodes CASSYGLPSQGVWGYTF.

J is TRBJ1-2 and V is TRBV28, with D possibly being TRBD1 (5 bases). This CDR3 is built from 15 residues. V shed 7 bases and J shed 4 bases, with 19 bases lying between them. Germline V CDR1 and CDR2: MDHEN, SYDVKM. CDR3 amino acids: CASTPRQGPSYGYTF. In nucleotides, the CDR3 is TGTGCCAGCACCCCCCGGCAGGGTCCCTCCTATGGCTACACCTTC.